A few counts support the clone carrying this T cell receptor beta chain. The CDR3 covers 16 residues. Per germline, CDR1 LGHDT and CDR2 YNNKEL (reference sequence). Trimming took 4 bases from V and 4 from J; bases not matched to a gene: 11. The record originates from a study of blood T cell repertoires in COVID-19. About the study: Sites across the United States, Italy and Spain contributed samples from acute and convalescent COVID-19. Sources were T cells, B-cell-depleted T cells, or PBMCs; the material itself was cDNA or gDNA.

The table came from immunoSEQ multiplex PCR; TCRdb's copy has only in-frame clones and leaves some out. The sample contains tens of thousands of clones, roughly 81% of which appear only once. The J gene is TRBJ2-3, the V gene TRBV3-1 (or the pseudogene TRBV3-2); 7 nucleotides agree with TRBD2. This TCR derives from a woman in her sixties or seventies with acute or convalescent COVID-19. Sample: peripheral blood. In DNA form, the CDR3 reads TGTGCCAGCAGCCCAGGAGGCGGGAGCCCCGCAGATACGCAGTATTTT. Protein product: CASSPGGGSPADTQYF.